What follows are 9 T cell receptor beta chains derived from one specimen sequenced in a study of blood T cell repertoires in COVID-19. Clones were sequenced by immunoSEQ multiplex PCR, and TCRdb holds only the in-frame ones, with some missing. The sample has approximately 150,000 clones; roughly 84% are singletons. Material: peripheral blood. The receptors come from a man between 40 and 49 years old with acute or convalescent COVID-19.

The chain links TRBV14 to TRBJ2-2; D gene ambiguous. V lost 2 bases and J 5 bases, leaving 6 bases between the germline ends. The CDR3 extends over 13 amino acids. CDR1 is SGHDN, CDR2 FVKESK, per germline. DNA for the CDR3: TGTGCCAGCAGCCAAACCGAGACCGGGGAGCTGTTTTTT. It yields the protein CASSQTETGELFF.

This chain links TRBV6-2 or TRBV6-3 with TRBJ2-7; D gene ambiguous. Germline loops: CDR1 MNHEY, CDR2 SVGEGT. The length of the CDR3 is 13 residues. The V and J ends lost 0 bases and 4 bases respectively, with 7 bases between them. CDR3 nucleotide sequence: TGTGCCAGCAGTTACTCGATCAGTTACGAGCAGTACTTC. Its protein product is CASSYSISYEQYF.

The CDR3 sequence is CASSSPRGYTF. DNA for the CDR3: TGTGCCAGCAGCTCTCCCCGGGGCTACACCTTC. The J gene is TRBJ1-2, the V gene TRBV7-9; no reliable D call. The CDR3 has 11 amino acids. Trimming took 4 bases from V and 8 from J, leaving 8 bases between them. CDR1 and CDR2 from the germline V gene are SEHNR and FQNEAQ (reference sequence).

The chain recombines TRBV27 with TRBJ1-6; TRBD1 matches 8 bases. The J segment lost 5 bases and the V segment lost 0 bases, leaving 3 bases of the junction unmatched. From germline, CDR1 is MNHEY and CDR2 SMNVEV (reference sequence). The CDR3 covers 16 residues. The CDR3: CASSLSRTGNNSPLHF. DNA of the CDR3: TGTGCCAGCAGTTTATCCCGGACAGGGAATAATTCACCCCTCCACTTT.

CDR3 nucleotides: TGTGCCAGCAGTTACTCGAGATCCAGGGGGCCCCAGCATTTT. Its protein is CASSYSRSRGPQHF. The V call is TRBV6-5, the J call TRBJ1-5; D is possibly TRBD1 (6 bases). Trimming left V 0 bases short and J 9 bases short, with 12 bases between. CDR1 and CDR2 from the germline V gene are MNHEY and SVGAGI. CDR3 length: 14 amino acids.

This clone was seen just once. The CDR3 reads CASSLYHTGTTNEKLFF. Written as DNA, the CDR3 is TGTGCCAGCAGCTTATATCATACAGGGACAACTAATGAAAAACTGTTTTTT. The J gene is TRBJ1-4, the V gene TRBV7-2, with D possibly being TRBD1 (6 bases). V was cut by 2 bases and J by 0 bases, with 13 bases left in between. CDR1 is SGHTA and CDR2 is FQGNSA in the germline V gene. This CDR3 region has 17 residues. Full variable domain (rest looked up from reference TRBV7-2 and TRBJ1-4): GAGVSQSPSNKVTEKGKDVELRCDPISGHTALYWYRQSLGQGLEFLIYFQGNSAPDKSGLPSDRFSAERTGGSVSTLTIQRTQQEDSAVYLCASSLYHTGTTNEKLFFGSGTQLSVL.

This clone was seen a single time. J is TRBJ1-2 and V is TRBV7-8; D is possibly TRBD1 (5 bases). The germline V gene has CDR1 SGHVS and CDR2 FQNEAQ. The CDR3 spans 13 residues. Trimming cost V 1 base and J 4 bases, with 7 bases left between them. CDR3: CASSLDRTYGYTF. The CDR3, as DNA: TGTGCCAGCAGCTTAGACAGGACCTATGGCTACACCTTC. Filled out from reference TRBV7-8 and TRBJ1-2, the complete variable domain reads GAGVSQSPRYKVAKRGQDVALRCDPISGHVSLFWYQQALGQGPEFLTYFQNEAQLDKSGLPSDRFFAERPEGSVSTLKIQRTQQEDSAVYLCASSLDRTYGYTFGSGTRLTVV.

The rearrangement links TRBV5-6 to TRBJ1-1; TRBD1 matches 9 bases. Trimming cost V 4 bases and J 4 bases; bases outside gene matches: 5. The CDR3 has 14 residues. Germline CDR1 SGHDT, CDR2 YYEEEE. The CDR3 DNA is TGTGCCAGCAGCATACAGGGGGCGGCCACTGAAGCTTTCTTT. Translating it yields CASSIQGAATEAFF.

The V and J genes are TRBV27 and TRBJ2-2, with 7 bases identical to TRBD2. V lost 5 bases, J lost 0 bases, and 12 bases stayed unmatched. Germline CDR1 reads MNHEY; CDR2 reads SMNVEV (reference sequence). The CDR3 covers 18 residues. Here the CDR3 reads CASSPLTSVPSNTGELFF. Written as DNA, the CDR3 is TGTGCCAGCAGTCCCCTAACTAGCGTTCCATCGAACACCGGGGAGCTGTTTTTT.